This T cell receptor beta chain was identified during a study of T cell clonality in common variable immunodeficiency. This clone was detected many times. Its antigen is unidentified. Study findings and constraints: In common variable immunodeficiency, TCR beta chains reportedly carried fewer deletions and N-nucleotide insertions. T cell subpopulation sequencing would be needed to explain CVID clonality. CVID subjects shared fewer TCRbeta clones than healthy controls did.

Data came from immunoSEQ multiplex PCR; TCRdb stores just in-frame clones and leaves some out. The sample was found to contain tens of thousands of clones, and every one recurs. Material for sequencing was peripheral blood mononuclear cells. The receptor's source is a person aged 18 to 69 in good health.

CDR3 bases read: TGTGCCAGTAGCCAGGGGGCAGGTCAGCCC. Translation: CASSQGAGQP. The whole CDR3 protein is CASSQGAGQPQHF. V gene TRBV19 combines with J gene TRBJ1-5; 8 nucleotides match TRBD1. The sequence runs out 3 residues before the end of the CDR3; the remainder is reconstructed from the germline J gene. Germline trimming cut 6 bases from V and 6 bases from J; bases unmatched to any gene: 4. CDR3 size: 13 residues. CDR1 is LNHDA, CDR2 SQIVND, per germline (reference sequence). Using reference TRBV19 and TRBJ1-5 for the parts outside the CDR3, the full variable domain is DGGITQSPKYLFRKEGQNVTLSCEQNLNHDAMYWYRQDPGQGLRLIYYSQIVNDFQKGDIAEGYSVSREKKESFPLTVTSAQKNPTAFYLCASSQGAGQPQHFGDGTRLSIL.